Following are 10 T cell receptor beta chains from one sample sequenced in a study of T-cell reconstitution after alpha-beta-depleted transplantation in children. TCRbeta library preparation incorporated unique molecular identifiers. One entry per CDR3 protein, called by TCRdb with MiXCR from the PCR reads. This sample has about 400,000 distinct CDR3 sequences, with over 20% found just once. Here the sequenced sample was PBMCs from the stem cell graft donor, taken from the stem cell graft. All receptors come from a human donor who donated a stem cell graft to a child with acute myeloid leukemia.

This chain connects TRBV20-1 to TRBJ2-7; TRBD2 aligns across 9 bases. This CDR3 comprises 15 residues. Looked up from germline, CDR1 is DFQATT and CDR2 is SNEGSKA (reference sequence). V lost 4 bases to trimming and J lost 6 bases; unmatched junction nucleotides: 13. Written as DNA, the CDR3 is TGCAGTGCTACTAAGCGAGGCGGGAGGGCTCTCGAGCAGTACTTC. It translates to CSATKRGGRALEQYF.

The table lists this clonotype with a few counts. The chain employs TRBV12-3 or TRBV12-4 and TRBJ1-3, with D unresolved. The V end lost 8 bases, the J end lost 1 base, and 6 bases lay between the germline ends. There are 12 residues in the CDR3. CDR3 residues: CASYFSGNTIYF. Written as DNA, the CDR3 is TGTGCCAGCTATTTTTCTGGAAACACCATATATTTT.

There are many counts of this clonotype. The chain uses TRBV5-5 and TRBJ2-1, with a tentative D call TRBD2 (5 bases). CDR3 length: 16 residues. Germline V CDR1 and CDR2: SGHKS, YYEKEE (reference sequence). V gave up 4 bases and J gave up 1 base, with 15 bases separating them. Here the CDR3 DNA reads TGTGCCAGCAGCGGGGAGCTGCAAGGGTCCTACAATGAGCAGTTCTTC. Its translation: CASSGELQGSYNEQFF.

The chain links TRBV7-9 to TRBJ1-1; 7 bases map to TRBD1. Germline V gives CDR1 SEHNR, CDR2 FQNEAQ (reference sequence). The CDR3 is 12 amino acids. After removal of 5 bases from V and 6 bases from J, the junction contained 3 bases not matched to a gene. CDR3 in amino acids: CASSPGGPEAFF. The CDR3 coding sequence is TGTGCCAGCAGCCCAGGGGGGCCTGAAGCTTTCTTT.

Only a few counts were recorded for this clonotype. The chain links TRBV4-3 to TRBJ2-7, with a weak D call TRBD2 (6 bases). Trimming stripped 0 bases from V and 0 bases from J, with 18 bases between. From germline, CDR1 is LGHNA and CDR2 YSLEER. The CDR3 sequence is 18 residues long. The CDR3: CASSQEVSGGKISYEQYF. The CDR3 DNA reads TGCGCCAGCAGCCAAGAAGTGAGTGGCGGGAAAATCTCCTACGAGCAGTACTTC.

This clonotype showed up just once. The genes are TRBV19 and TRBJ2-1, with no clear D. With 3 bases removed from V and 8 bases from J, the gap between germline ends came to 14 bases. The CDR3 runs 14 residues. Germline V CDR1 and CDR2: LNHDA, SQIVND (reference sequence). The CDR3 sequence: CASSMERIGHEQFF. In DNA, the CDR3 is TGTGCCAGTAGTATGGAGCGAATCGGCCATGAGCAGTTCTTC.

Many counts were recorded for this clonotype. The chain employs TRBV5-6 and TRBJ2-7; possibly TRBD1 for D (5 bases). The CDR3 runs to 13 residues. CDR1 SGHDT and CDR2 YYEEEE come from the germline V gene. V lost 3 bases and J lost 5, with 12 bases in between. The chain's CDR3 is CASSSWGADEQYF. As DNA, the CDR3 is TGTGCCAGCAGCTCATGGGGCGCGGACGAGCAGTACTTC.

V usage is TRBV5-5 and J usage is TRBJ2-3, with D hard to call. This CDR3 is built from 14 residues. V was shortened by 5 bases and J by 2 bases, with 12 bases between the two germline ends. Germline V lookup: CDR1 SGHKS, CDR2 YYEKEE (reference sequence). The CDR3 region is CASRLRENTDTQYF. Here the CDR3 DNA reads TGTGCCAGCAGACTTAGAGAAAACACAGATACGCAGTATTTT.

The chain recombines TRBV29-1 with TRBJ2-1, with D tentatively TRBD2 (6 bases). CDR1 is SQVTM, CDR2 ANQGSEA, per germline. The CDR3 consists of 16 residues. The V end was cut by 5 bases, the J end by 7 bases, with 24 bases between. CDR3 amino acids: CSVLANSWRGQNEQFF. The CDR3 DNA reads as TGCAGCGTTCTGGCCAATAGCTGGAGGGGCCAGAATGAGCAGTTCTTC.

This clonotype was detected many times. J is TRBJ2-7 and V is TRBV25-1; the match to TRBD1 covers 8 bases. The CDR3 sequence is 14 residues long. The ends lost 6 bases at V and 2 bases at J; junction bases unmatched: 6. Germline V lookup: CDR1 MGHDK, CDR2 SYGVNS. The chain's CDR3 is CASSRTGPTYEQYF. In DNA, the CDR3 is TGTGCCAGCAGCCGGACAGGGCCCACCTACGAGCAGTACTTC.